This TCR beta chain appears in the sequencing data of a study of blood T cell repertoires in COVID-19. Germline CDR1 reads KGHDR; CDR2 reads SFDVKD. This CDR3 region has 14 residues. V shed 7 bases and J 0 bases; nucleotides not matched to a gene: 3. Here immunoSEQ multiplex PCR was the method, and the copy in TCRdb shows in-frame clones only, minus some. Here the sample spans 200,000 to 250,000 clones, more than 70% being singletons. This clone was counted between two and nine times. The source material was peripheral blood. The clonotype was recovered from a woman aged 80 or over with acute or convalescent COVID-19. V usage is TRBV24-1 and J usage is TRBJ2-3, with 7 bases aligning to TRBD1. The DNA of the CDR3 is TGTGCCACCAGAGGGGGCTTCAGCACAGATACGCAGTATTTT. As protein: CATRGGFSTDTQYF.